The count of the clone carrying this TCR beta chain is one. This sample stems from a study of Ad26.COV2.S vaccination and SARS-CoV-2 variants. The V gene's germline CDR1 is SGHVS and CDR2 FQNEAQ. Trimming cost V 0 bases and J 4 bases; bases outside gene matches: 12. The CDR3 sequence is 20 residues long. Clones were sequenced by immunoSEQ multiplex PCR, and TCRdb holds only the in-frame ones, with some missing. The table lists a few hundred thousand clones, 80% to 95% of them singletons. As for treatment: approximately 18 received Ad26.COV2.S at low or high dose, single or two shots; about 5 received placebo; per-sample allocation not given. Vaccine and placebo recipients were sampled on day 63 after the first injection.

The source of this sequence is a person aged 18-60 years who received the Ad26.COV2.S COVID-19 vaccine or a placebo. The material sequenced was peripheral blood, taken in a trial of Ad26.COV2.S vaccine versus placebo. The chain employs TRBV7-8 and TRBJ2-2; 12 nucleotides line up with TRBD2. This CDR3 reads CASSLAGYRLAGESTGELFF. The DNA for the CDR3 is TGTGCCAGCAGCTTAGCAGGTTATCGACTAGCGGGAGAAAGCACCGGGGAGCTGTTTTTT.